Listed below are T cell receptor beta chains from one sample, sequenced in a study of cytomegalovirus exposure and HLA in healthy donors. The data were produced by immunoSEQ multiplex PCR, yet TCRdb's version contains in-frame clones alone and is incomplete. The data contain 260,000 or so clones, 85% to 90% of them seen just once; the ten biggest clones take up 2% to 3%. The source material was PBMCs. These receptors all stem from a man aged 18 to 29 in good health and CMV-seronegative. Each CDR3 is given without its conserved first and last residue. The D gene is left open where the match is weak.

TRBV18	TRBD1	TRBJ2-2	ASSPPGQGSGELF
TRBV9	.	TRBJ2-1	ASSAAHPGEQF
TRBV11-3	.	TRBJ1-2	ASSFSGNYGYT
TRBV18	TRBD1	TRBJ1-6	ASSPDRPPDSPLH
TRBV7-9	TRBD1	TRBJ1-2	ASSSNWDRHYGYT
TRBV5-6	TRBD1	TRBJ2-7	ASSLAGTGWD
TRBV6-5	.	TRBJ1-4	ASTSGKGGEKLF
TRBV9	TRBD2	TRBJ2-1	ASSTSGVIYNEQF
TRBV27	.	TRBJ2-7	ASRLEGASYEQY
TRBV11-2	.	TRBJ2-5	ASSLGLSVASPETQY
TRBV7-8	.	TRBJ2-1	ASSFRDTYNEQF
TRBV7-2	.	TRBJ1-3	ASSWSSGNTIY